This T cell receptor beta chain appears in the sequencing data of a study of memory B cells and T cells in multiple sclerosis (dated by TCRdb to the late 2010s). For the wider study: TCR beta repertoires of autoproliferating peripheral T cells were compared with the TCR beta repertoires of brain lesion-infiltrating T cells in multiple sclerosis patients. Two multiple sclerosis patients, for whom either brain lesions at autopsy or brain-infiltrating cells from biopsy were available, were included in TCR sequencing.

The investigation overall reported the following: Because clone-set sizes differed between compartments, counts of shared clonotypes were influenced and normalization was required.

Genomic DNA was extracted, and the immunoSEQ Platform was used to amplify TCRbeta CDR3 regions from that DNA. Multiplex PCR, high-throughput sequencing and a vendor bioinformatics pipeline were brought together in the immunoSEQ assay. As for the original processing: Non-productive sequences and CDR3s shorter than 4 amino acids were excluded, and clonotype frequencies were recalculated for each sample. In immunoSEQ Analyzer 2.0, shared clonotypes were identified as those with identical CDR3 amino acid, V gene and J gene sequences. Repertoire overlap was normalized by dividing shared clonotype counts by the product of both clone-set sizes, scaled by 1000 into arbitrary units. This immuneACCESS table, as held by TCRdb, lists in-frame sequences with V and J called but not all clones. Of the missing ones, under half trace to an unresolved V gene in checked studies; the others have no known cause. Clonal size and the V and J genes are those of that table, whereas D and trimming came from the DNA. For this sample the table gives 650 to 800 clones, of which about 75% were detected only once. About 13% of the sample comes from the top ten.

The CDR3 goes from the cysteine to the phenylalanine over 12 residues. Only the CDR3 DNA stays, 36 bases, in frame from base 1. At the junction V is shortened by 6 bases and J by 5 bases, with 10 bases in between. The germline V gene encodes CDR1 MDHEN and CDR2 SYDVKM. Note on this clone: The antigen it binds to is not known. Per-nucleotide qualities are absent, and no much larger clonotype sits a single base away.

This clonotype was sampled from a human donor with multiple sclerosis. What was sequenced was brain tissue. The chain uses TRBV28 and TRBJ2-5; the D gene is not confidently resolved. The DNA sequence follows: TGTGCCAGCAGCGGTCTTGTGGAGACCCAGTACTTC. Translation gives CASSGLVETQYF.